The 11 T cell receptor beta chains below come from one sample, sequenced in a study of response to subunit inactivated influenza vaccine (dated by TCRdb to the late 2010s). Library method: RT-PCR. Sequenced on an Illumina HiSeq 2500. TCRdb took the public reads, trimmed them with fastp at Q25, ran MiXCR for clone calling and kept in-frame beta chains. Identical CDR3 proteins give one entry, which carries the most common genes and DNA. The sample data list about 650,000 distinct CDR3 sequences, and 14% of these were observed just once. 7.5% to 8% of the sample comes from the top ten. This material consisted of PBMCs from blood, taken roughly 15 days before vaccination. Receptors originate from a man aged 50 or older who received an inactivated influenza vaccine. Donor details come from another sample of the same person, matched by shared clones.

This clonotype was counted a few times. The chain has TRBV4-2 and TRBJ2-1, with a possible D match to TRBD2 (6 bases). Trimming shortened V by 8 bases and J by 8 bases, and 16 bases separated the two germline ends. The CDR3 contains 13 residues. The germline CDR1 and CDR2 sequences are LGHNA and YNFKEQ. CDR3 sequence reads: CASGMRGRDEQFF. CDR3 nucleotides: TGTGCCAGCGGAATGCGGGGTCGGGATGAGCAGTTCTTC.

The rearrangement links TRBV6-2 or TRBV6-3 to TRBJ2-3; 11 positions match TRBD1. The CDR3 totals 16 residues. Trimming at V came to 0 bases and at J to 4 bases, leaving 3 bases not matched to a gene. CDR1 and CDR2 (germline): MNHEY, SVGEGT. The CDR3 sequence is CASSYSPGQGADTQYF. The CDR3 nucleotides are TGTGCCAGCAGTTACTCCCCGGGACAGGGGGCAGATACGCAGTATTTT.

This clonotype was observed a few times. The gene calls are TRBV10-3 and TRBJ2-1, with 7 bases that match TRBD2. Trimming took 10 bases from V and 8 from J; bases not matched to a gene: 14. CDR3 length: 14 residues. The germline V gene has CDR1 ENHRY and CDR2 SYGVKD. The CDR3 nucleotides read TGTGCCAGCACGGGGCGGGAGTCGGTCGATGAGCAGTTCTTC. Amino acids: CASTGRESVDEQFF.

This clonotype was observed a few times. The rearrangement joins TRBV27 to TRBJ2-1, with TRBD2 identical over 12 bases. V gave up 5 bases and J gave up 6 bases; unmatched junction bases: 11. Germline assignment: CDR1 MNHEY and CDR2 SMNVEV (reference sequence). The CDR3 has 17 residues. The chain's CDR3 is CASSVLAGGPGVNEQFF. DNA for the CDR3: TGTGCCAGCAGTGTACTAGCGGGGGGCCCGGGTGTCAATGAGCAGTTCTTC.

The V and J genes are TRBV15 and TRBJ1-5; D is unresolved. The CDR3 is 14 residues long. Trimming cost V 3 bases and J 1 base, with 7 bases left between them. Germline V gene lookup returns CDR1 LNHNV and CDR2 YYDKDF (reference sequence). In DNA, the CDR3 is TGTGCCACCAGCAGCGGACGGAGCAATCAGCCCCAGCATTTT. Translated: CATSSGRSNQPQHF.

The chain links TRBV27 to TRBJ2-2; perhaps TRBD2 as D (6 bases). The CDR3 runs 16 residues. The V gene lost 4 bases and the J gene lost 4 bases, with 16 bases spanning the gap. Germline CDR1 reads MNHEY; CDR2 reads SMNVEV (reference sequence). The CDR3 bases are TGTGCCAGCAGTTCTCGCGGGGTGGTGGTCACCGGGGAGCTGTTTTTT. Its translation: CASSSRGVVVTGELFF.

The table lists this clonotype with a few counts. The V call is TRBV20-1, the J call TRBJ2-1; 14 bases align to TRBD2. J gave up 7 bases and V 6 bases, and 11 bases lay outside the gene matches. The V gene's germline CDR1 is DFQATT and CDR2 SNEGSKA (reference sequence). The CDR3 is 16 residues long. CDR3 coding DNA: TGCAGTGCCATCAATAGACTAGCGGGAGGGCGTAATGAGCAGTTCTTC. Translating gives CSAINRLAGGRNEQFF.

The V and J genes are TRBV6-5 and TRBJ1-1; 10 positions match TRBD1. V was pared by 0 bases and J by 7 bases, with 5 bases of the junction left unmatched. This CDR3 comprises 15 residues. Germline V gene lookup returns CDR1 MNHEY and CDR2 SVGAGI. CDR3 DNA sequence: TGTGCCAGCAGTTACTCGATTCGGGACAGGGGTGAAGCTTTCTTT. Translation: CASSYSIRDRGEAFF.

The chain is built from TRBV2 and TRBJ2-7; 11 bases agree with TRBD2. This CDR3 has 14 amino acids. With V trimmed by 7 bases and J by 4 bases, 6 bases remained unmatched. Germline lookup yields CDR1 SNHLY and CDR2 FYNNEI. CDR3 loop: CASTPSGRMYEQYF. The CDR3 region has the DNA TGTGCCAGCACTCCTAGCGGGAGGATGTACGAGCAGTACTTC.

CDR3 amino acids: CTSSHESHSRVWETQYF. The CDR3 DNA follows: TGCACCAGCAGCCACGAGAGCCATAGCCGAGTATGGGAGACCCAGTACTTC. The V gene is TRBV1, the J gene TRBJ2-5. TRBV1 is listed as a pseudogene. The CDR3 covers 17 residues.

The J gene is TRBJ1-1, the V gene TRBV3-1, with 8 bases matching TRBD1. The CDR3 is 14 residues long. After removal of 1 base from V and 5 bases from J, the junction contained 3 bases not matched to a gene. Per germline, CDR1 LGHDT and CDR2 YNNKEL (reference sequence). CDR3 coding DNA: TGTGCCAGCAGCCAAGGGACAGGGCAAACTGAAGCTTTCTTT. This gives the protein CASSQGTGQTEAFF.